These 31 T cell receptor beta chains share one sample of origin, sequenced in a study of regulatory T cells in long-lasting Graves disease. Construction of the TCR beta libraries employed iRepertoire HTBI primers in conjunction with Arm-PCR of CDR3 regions. TCRdb itself ran the multiplex PCR reads through MiXCR, one entry per CDR3 protein. The sample includes roughly 400,000 distinct CDR3 sequences, 21% of them seen just once. Regarding time point: persistent/refractory GD, antithyroid drugs over 5 years with positive TRAb. TCR sequences were obtained from RNA taken from PBMCs. This sample comprised peripheral blood mononuclear cells (PBMCs), obtained when the disease was refractory, from a patient treated with antithyroid drugs. The receptors here all came from a female donor with Graves disease.

This clonotype has at least ten counts. The DNA of the CDR3 is TGTGCCACCAGTGACCCAGCCAATACGCCCCAAGAGACCCAGTACTTC. It yields the protein CATSDPANTPQETQYF. V and J are TRBV24-1 and TRBJ2-5; the D is unclear. This CDR3 has 16 residues. The germline V gene has CDR1 KGHDR and CDR2 SFDVKD. V lost 4 bases and J 1 base, leaving 15 bases between the germline ends.

This chain connects TRBV5-1 to TRBJ2-2; 11 nucleotides agree with TRBD2. The CDR3 loop spans 15 amino acids. Looked up from germline, CDR1 is SGHRS and CDR2 is YFSETQ. Trimming removed 5 bases from V and 7 bases from J; junction bases left unmatched: 7. The CDR3 reads CASRTSGISSGELFF. Here the CDR3 DNA reads TGCGCCAGCAGGACTAGCGGGATATCCAGCGGGGAGCTGTTTTTT. Variable domain in full (rest from reference TRBV5-1 and TRBJ2-2): KAGVTQTPRYLIKTRGQQVTLSCSPISGHRSVSWYQQTPGQGLQFLFEYFSETQRNKGNFPGRFSGRQFSNSRSEMNVSTLELGDSALYLCASRTSGISSGELFFGEGSRLTVL.

The chain carries TRBV29-1 and TRBJ2-1; possible D gene TRBD1, 5 bases. Trimming shortened V by 0 bases and J by 6 bases, and 15 bases separated the two germline ends. Germline CDR1 reads SQVTM; CDR2 reads ANQGSEA. The CDR3 is 15 residues long. The CDR3: CSVEDLRTQTNEQFF. CDR3 bases: TGCAGCGTTGAAGATCTTAGGACACAAACCAATGAGCAGTTCTTC.

This clonotype appeared a few times. The chain uses TRBV7-2 and TRBJ1-2; D gene ambiguous. Per the germline V gene, CDR1 is SGHTA and CDR2 is FQGNSA. V was clipped by 1 base and J by 1 base, with 10 bases between them. The CDR3 contains 15 residues. Here the CDR3 reads CASSLGSGGNYGYTF. In nucleotides, the CDR3 is TGTGCCAGCAGCTTAGGGTCGGGTGGTAACTATGGCTACACCTTC. The whole variable domain, filled in from reference TRBV7-2 and TRBJ1-2, reads GAGVSQSPSNKVTEKGKDVELRCDPISGHTALYWYRQSLGQGLEFLIYFQGNSAPDKSGLPSDRFSAERTGGSVSTLTIQRTQQEDSAVYLCASSLGSGGNYGYTFGSGTRLTVV.

The chain combines TRBV11-2 with TRBJ2-2; D is unclear. CDR1 is SGHAT, CDR2 FQNNGV, per germline. The CDR3 is 15 residues long. Trimming stripped 0 bases from V and 4 bases from J, with 9 bases between. CDR3 DNA sequence: TGTGCCAGCAGCTTAGATCTAAGGGTCACCGGGGAGCTGTTTTTT. Protein product: CASSLDLRVTGELFF.

For this clonotype: A much larger clone lies a single base off, so this may be a read error. The CDR3 carries no conserved terminal phenylalanine or tryptophan, so it likely arises from a read error. V and J are TRBV30 and TRBJ1-1, with D uncertain. Germline-derived CDR1 and CDR2 are GTSNPN and SVGIG (reference sequence). The CDR3 is 12 residues long. With 1 base removed from V and 7 bases from J, the gap between germline ends came to 10 bases. The CDR3 protein is CAWSEVIGEAFL. As DNA, the CDR3 is TGTGCCTGGAGTGAAGTAATTGGTGAAGCTTTCTTA.

About this clonotype: A single base separates this from a much larger clone, so it may be a read error. This rearrangement joins TRBV12-3 or TRBV12-4 to TRBJ1-1; unclear D gene. V gave up 6 bases and J gave up 7 bases, with 15 bases separating them. CDR3 length equals 13 residues. The CDR3 DNA reads TGTGCCAGCAGCGAAGGACGGGTCGGTGAAGCTTTCTTT. Its translation is CASSEGRVGEAFF.

There are many counts of this clonotype. This chain joins TRBV28 and TRBJ2-5; D remains unclear. This CDR3 region has 13 residues. Trimming removed 3 bases at V and 5 bases at J, with 10 bases between. Germline assignment: CDR1 MDHEN and CDR2 SYDVKM. CDR3: CASSLASRETQYF. The DNA of the CDR3 is TGTGCCAGCAGTTTGGCTAGTAGGGAGACCCAGTACTTC.

The sample holds a few counts of this clonotype. The chain uses TRBV20-1 and TRBJ2-7; TRBD2 is a possible D gene (5 bases). This CDR3 has 13 amino acids. V lost 3 bases and J 5 bases, leaving 14 bases between the germline ends. The germline V gene has CDR1 DFQATT and CDR2 SNEGSKA (reference sequence). The CDR3 region has the DNA TGCAGTGCTAGGGGAGACCGGTGGGACGAGCAGTACTTC. This translates into CSARGDRWDEQYF.

This clonotype was counted ten times or more. The chain combines TRBV7-8 with TRBJ2-3; tentative D call: TRBD1 (6 bases). The CDR3 is 16 residues long. V was trimmed by 5 bases and J by 1 base, leaving 16 bases between them. Germline loops: CDR1 SGHVS, CDR2 FQNEAQ. CDR3 DNA sequence: TGTGCCAGCAGCCCGACCGTACAGGGAGGCACAGATACGCAGTATTTT. It yields the protein CASSPTVQGGTDTQYF.

The chain is built from TRBV5-1 and TRBJ2-3; 9 bases line up with TRBD1. The CDR3 sequence is 15 residues long. After removal of 2 bases from V and 2 bases from J, the junction contained 3 bases not matched to a gene. The germline V gene encodes CDR1 SGHRS and CDR2 YFSETQ. CDR3 coding DNA: TGCGCCAGCAGCTTTGGGACAGGGAACACAGATACGCAGTATTTT. Its translation is CASSFGTGNTDTQYF.

This clonotype was recorded at least ten times. The chain combines TRBV6-9 with TRBJ1-1; 11 bases fit TRBD1. V dropped 3 bases and J dropped 7; count of bases not matched to a gene: 4. Germline CDR1 is MNHGY and CDR2 is SVAAGI. This CDR3 has 14 amino acids. The CDR3 coding sequence is TGTGCCAGCAGTTACGGGGGGACAGGGGGTGAAGCTTTCTTT. Protein sequence: CASSYGGTGGEAFF.

This clonotype was picked up many times. V and J are TRBV12-3 or TRBV12-4 and TRBJ1-1; D is possibly TRBD1 (5 bases). The CDR3 is 14 amino acids. The V end lost 6 bases, the J end lost 1 base, and 12 bases lay between the germline ends. Here the CDR3 reads CASRAGRTNTEAFF. The CDR3 DNA is TGTGCCAGCAGAGCGGGACGGACGAACACTGAAGCTTTCTTT.

The chain has TRBV20-1 and TRBJ2-7; 7 positions match TRBD2. The length of the CDR3 is 14 residues. Germline assignment: CDR1 DFQATT and CDR2 SNEGSKA (reference sequence). Unmatched junction bases numbered 11, after V lost 3 bases and J lost 6 bases. The CDR3 region is CSASGRPVGTEQYF. CDR3 coding DNA: TGCAGTGCTAGCGGGAGGCCAGTGGGAACCGAGCAGTACTTC.

This clonotype has a count of ten or more. The V gene is TRBV2, the J gene TRBJ1-3, with a possible D match to TRBD1 (6 bases). This CDR3 is built from 13 residues. CDR1 and CDR2 (germline): SNHLY, FYNNEI. With 7 bases removed from V and 4 bases from J, the gap between germline ends came to 11 bases. This chain's CDR3 is CASTAGVGNTIYF. In nucleotides, the CDR3 is TGTGCCAGCACCGCAGGGGTCGGAAACACCATATATTTT.

The chain carries TRBV2 and TRBJ2-3, with TRBD2 identical over 8 bases. Germline lookup yields CDR1 SNHLY and CDR2 FYNNEI. This CDR3 region has 16 residues. The junction had 8 bases not matched to a gene; V was cut back by 3 bases and J by 3 bases. In DNA, the CDR3 is TGTGCCAGCAGTGATCCGGGGAAGCGGGAGACAGATACGCAGTATTTT. Translating it yields CASSDPGKRETDTQYF.

This rearrangement joins TRBV27 to TRBJ1-1; no reliable D call. CDR1 MNHEY and CDR2 SMNVEV come from the germline V gene (reference sequence). The CDR3 has 15 amino acids. With 4 bases removed from V and 1 base from J, the gap between germline ends came to 13 bases. The CDR3 DNA is TGTGCCAGCAGTTACTCGAGGTATGAGAACACTGAAGCTTTCTTT. It encodes CASSYSRYENTEAFF.

This clonotype was seen repeatedly, ten times or more. The chain couples TRBV2 to TRBJ2-3, with 7 bases that match TRBD2. The length of the CDR3 is 14 residues. The V gene's germline CDR1 is SNHLY and CDR2 FYNNEI. V shed 1 base and J 3 bases; nucleotides not matched to a gene: 1. The CDR3 here is CASSEGEGTDTQYF. In DNA form, the CDR3 reads TGTGCCAGCAGTGAAGGGGAGGGTACAGATACGCAGTATTTT.

This clonotype appeared many times. This chain joins TRBV2 and TRBJ2-2, with TRBD1 identical over 7 bases. There are 12 residues in the CDR3. Per the germline V gene, CDR1 is SNHLY and CDR2 is FYNNEI. After removal of 5 bases from V and 7 bases from J, the junction contained 1 base not matched to a gene. Written as DNA, the CDR3 is TGTGCCAGCAGTCCAGGGGGCGGGGAGCTGTTTTTT. This translates into CASSPGGGELFF.

V gene TRBV25-1 combines with J gene TRBJ1-2; the match to TRBD1 covers 8 bases. The germline V gene has CDR1 MGHDK and CDR2 SYGVNS. CDR3 length: 14 amino acids. V dropped 11 bases and J dropped 7; count of bases not matched to a gene: 15. The CDR3 DNA sequence: TGTGCCGTCGGGGGACAGGCGTCTAGCGGTGGCTACACCTTC. It specifies CAVGGQASSGGYTF.

This clonotype was recorded at least ten times. At one end, the junction sequence differs from germline, possibly due to a read error. The chain employs TRBV5-1 and TRBJ2-7, with TRBD1 matching over 7 bases. Germline V CDR1 and CDR2: SGHRS, YFSETQ. This CDR3 has 13 amino acids. The CDR3 region is CASSSGTDYEQYF. The CDR3 coding sequence is TGTGCCAGCAGTTCCGGGACAGACTACGAGCAGTACTTC.

The table lists this clonotype with a few counts. The chain is built from TRBV28 and TRBJ2-1, with 10 bases that match TRBD2. Germline values: CDR1 MDHEN, CDR2 SYDVKM. V shed 5 bases and J 2 bases; nucleotides not matched to a gene: 3. The CDR3 consists of 15 residues. In DNA form, the CDR3 reads TGTGCCAGCAGTCTAGCGGGAGCCACCTACAATGAGCAGTTCTTC. This sequence encodes CASSLAGATYNEQFF.

The chain links TRBV7-2 to TRBJ2-2, with TRBD2 matching 7 bases. V was pared by 3 bases and J by 0 bases, with 16 bases of the junction left unmatched. The germline V gene has CDR1 SGHTA and CDR2 FQGNSA. CDR3 length: 20 residues. CDR3 in DNA: TGTGCCAGCAGCTTCTTAGGCGGGGCCGGGACTAATTCGAACACCGGGGAGCTGTTTTTT. This encodes CASSFLGGAGTNSNTGELFF.

The chain combines TRBV6-9 with TRBJ1-6, with TRBD1 matching over 8 bases. The length of the CDR3 is 15 residues. Germline-derived CDR1 and CDR2 are MNHGY and SVAAGI. The V gene end was trimmed by 4 bases and the J gene end by 6 bases; junction bases not matched to a gene: 5. CDR3 DNA sequence: TGTGCCAGCAGTTCCCGACAGGGGTTTAATTCACCCCTCCACTTT. Translating it yields CASSSRQGFNSPLHF.

The sample holds many counts of this clonotype. The gene calls are TRBV5-1 and TRBJ1-2, with 8 bases that match TRBD1. Germline V CDR1 and CDR2: SGHRS, YFSETQ. Trimming cost V 6 bases and J 6 bases; bases outside gene matches: 7. This CDR3 has 13 residues. The CDR3 nucleotides are TGCGCCAGCACCGAGGGACAGGACCATGGCTACACCTTC. Translated, it gives CASTEGQDHGYTF.

Details on this clonotype: This clone may be a read error of a much larger clone one base away. The chain uses TRBV20-1 and TRBJ1-5; D call uncertain. Germline assignment: CDR1 DFQATT and CDR2 SNEGSKA (reference sequence). This CDR3 comprises 13 residues. The CDR3 loop is CSARLPSSQPQHF. The CDR3, as DNA: TGCAGTGCTAGACTCCCAAGCAGTCAGCCCCAGCATTTT.

The rearrangement joins TRBV20-1 to TRBJ2-2; 12 nucleotides align to TRBD2. The trim removed 2 bases at V and 14 bases at J, leaving 12 bases unmatched. Germline CDR1 and CDR2: DFQATT and SNEGSKA (reference sequence). There are 15 residues in the CDR3. The CDR3 loop is CSARPMGLAGGPLFF. As DNA, the CDR3 is TGCAGTGCTAGACCTATGGGGCTAGCGGGAGGGCCCCTGTTTTTT.

This clonotype was found many times. The chain is built from TRBV20-1 and TRBJ2-5, with D tentatively TRBD2 (5 bases). Trimming left V 6 bases short and J 5 bases short, with 16 bases between. The CDR3 totals 13 residues. Germline V CDR1 and CDR2: DFQATT, SNEGSKA (reference sequence). This CDR3 reads CSAAALPGETQYF. The CDR3 DNA reads TGCAGTGCAGCGGCGCTCCCCGGGGAGACCCAGTACTTC.

Ten or more counts support this clonotype. The rearrangement uses TRBV3-1 and TRBJ1-2, with 7 bases matching TRBD1. V was pared by 1 base and J by 10 bases, with 9 bases of the junction left unmatched. Germline lookup yields CDR1 LGHDT and CDR2 YNNKEL (reference sequence). This CDR3 comprises 14 residues. CDR3 bases: TGTGCCAGCAGCCAAGCCGGGACAGAAGGAGACTACACCTTC. Amino acid sequence: CASSQAGTEGDYTF.

This clonotype was seen repeatedly, ten times or more. The V call is TRBV10-3, the J call TRBJ2-7; no reliable D call. This CDR3 is built from 14 residues. V lost 3 bases to trimming and J lost 2 bases, with 11 bases between them. Germline values: CDR1 ENHRY, CDR2 SYGVKD. The chain's CDR3 is CAISDGDKAYEQYF. The CDR3, as DNA: TGTGCCATCAGTGATGGTGACAAAGCCTACGAGCAGTACTTC.

This clonotype was recorded many times. The rearrangement uses TRBV28 and TRBJ1-1; D not resolved. The CDR3 consists of 13 residues. Germline-derived CDR1 and CDR2 are MDHEN and SYDVKM. With 2 bases removed from V and 1 base from J, the gap between germline ends came to 5 bases. CDR3: CASSLIGNTEAFF. CDR3 DNA: TGTGCCAGCAGTTTAATAGGGAACACTGAAGCTTTCTTT.